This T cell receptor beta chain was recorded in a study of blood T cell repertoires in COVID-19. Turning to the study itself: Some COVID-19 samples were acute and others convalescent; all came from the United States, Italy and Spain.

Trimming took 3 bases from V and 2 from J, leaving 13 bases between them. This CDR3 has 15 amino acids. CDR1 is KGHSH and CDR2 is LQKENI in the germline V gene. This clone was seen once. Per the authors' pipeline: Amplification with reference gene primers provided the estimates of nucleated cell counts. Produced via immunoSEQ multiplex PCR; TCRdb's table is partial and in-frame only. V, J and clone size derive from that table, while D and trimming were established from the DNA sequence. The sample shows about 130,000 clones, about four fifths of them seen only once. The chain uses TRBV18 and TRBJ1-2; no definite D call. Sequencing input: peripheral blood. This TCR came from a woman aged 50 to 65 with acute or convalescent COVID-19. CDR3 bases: TGTGCCAGCTCACCGACTTTCGACGGGAACTATGGCTACACCTTC. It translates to CASSPTFDGNYGYTF.